The 31 T cell receptor beta chains given below trace back to one sample, sequenced in a study of blood T cell repertoires in COVID-19. Repertoires were generated with immunoSEQ multiplex PCR, while TCRdb's copy carries only in-frame clones and drops some. Seen here are 310,000 or so clones, around nine tenths observed once, and the top ten hold about 1.2%. Sequencing input: peripheral blood. Receptors were obtained from a man in his 70s with acute or convalescent COVID-19.

The J gene is TRBJ2-7, the V gene TRBV18; 7 bases agree with TRBD1. The CDR3 covers 15 residues. CDR1 and CDR2 (germline): KGHSH, LQKENI. Trimming at V came to 3 bases and at J to 0 bases, leaving 5 bases not matched to a gene. CDR3 region: CASSPTGVYSYEQYF. The CDR3 nucleotides read TGTGCCAGCTCACCCACAGGGGTATACTCCTACGAGCAGTACTTC.

This chain joins TRBV5-4 and TRBJ2-7; 10 bases align to TRBD2. This CDR3 has 15 residues. The V and J ends lost 1 base and 4 bases, in that order; junction bases with no gene match: 5. Germline assignment: CDR1 SGHNT and CDR2 YYREEE (reference sequence). The CDR3 sequence: CASSLPQGLAYEQYF. CDR3 nucleotides: TGTGCCAGCAGCTTGCCCCAGGGACTAGCGTACGAGCAGTACTTC.

V is TRBV6-5 and J is TRBJ2-3; TRBD2 matches at 7 bases. CDR3 length: 13 residues. J gave up 4 bases and V 8 bases, and 6 bases lay outside the gene matches. In germline, CDR1 is MNHEY, CDR2 SVGAGI. The CDR3 loop is CASGGREADTQYF. DNA for the CDR3: TGTGCCAGCGGCGGGAGAGAGGCAGATACGCAGTATTTT.

This chain connects TRBV11-2 to TRBJ2-7, with D uncertain. The CDR3 sequence is 15 residues long. Germline CDR1 and CDR2: SGHAT and FQNNGV. V lost 7 bases and J 2 bases, leaving 18 bases between the germline ends. CDR3: CASIPPPGQAYEQYF. CDR3 coding DNA: TGTGCCAGCATCCCCCCCCCTGGGCAGGCCTACGAGCAGTACTTC.

About this clone itself: The sample carries other DNA sequences with the same CDR3. The chain carries TRBV5-1 and TRBJ1-5; 7 positions match TRBD1. This CDR3 has 14 amino acids. J gave up 2 bases and V 1 base, and 0 bases lay outside the gene matches. CDR1 is SGHRS, CDR2 YFSETQ, per germline. The CDR3 coding sequence is TGCGCCAGCAGCTTGCAGGGGGGCAATCAGCCCCAGCATTTT. Protein product: CASSLQGGNQPQHF.

The chain combines TRBV18 with TRBJ2-3, with no clear D. Per germline, CDR1 KGHSH and CDR2 LQKENI. There are 13 residues in the CDR3. The V end was cut by 4 bases, the J end by 6 bases, with 11 bases between. The CDR3 DNA is TGTGCCAGCTCACTATCCGTCCGGGATACGCAGTATTTT. This encodes CASSLSVRDTQYF. Combining the CDR3 with reference TRBV18 and TRBJ2-3 gives the whole variable domain NAGVMQNPRHLVRRRGQEARLRCSPMKGHSHVYWYRQLPEEGLKFMVYLQKENIIDESGMPKERFSAEFPKEGPSILRIQQVVRGDSAAYFCASSLSVRDTQYFGPGTRLTVL.

The CDR3 DNA reads TGTGCCAGCTCACCCCCGGACAGAAGCAATCAGCCCCAGCATTTT. Translating gives CASSPPDRSNQPQHF. This chain connects TRBV18 to TRBJ1-5, with a possible D match to TRBD1 (6 bases). The length of the CDR3 is 15 residues. Germline CDR1 reads KGHSH; CDR2 reads LQKENI. V lost 3 bases to trimming and J lost 1 base, with 10 bases between them.

This rearrangement joins TRBV3-1 (or the pseudogene TRBV3-2) to TRBJ2-7; maybe TRBD1 (5 bases). Germline CDR1 and CDR2: LGHDT and YNNKEL (reference sequence). The CDR3 loop spans 15 amino acids. V was trimmed by 2 bases and J by 1 base, leaving 12 bases between them. CDR3 sequence reads: CASSQSLQGSYEQYF. In nucleotides, the CDR3 is TGTGCCAGCAGCCAAAGCCTCCAGGGATCCTACGAGCAGTACTTC.

The chain links TRBV5-6 to TRBJ2-3; D unresolved. This CDR3 spans 16 amino acids. The V gene lost 0 bases and the J gene lost 3 bases, with 14 bases spanning the gap. Germline CDR1 and CDR2: SGHDT and YYEEEE. Here the CDR3 reads CASSLARSSRTDTQYF. The DNA of the CDR3 is TGTGCCAGCAGCTTGGCCCGTAGCTCACGGACAGATACGCAGTATTTT.

The CDR3 region is CASSIGGASGNTIYF. The CDR3 DNA reads as TGTGCCAGCAGTATCGGAGGGGCTTCTGGAAACACCATATATTTT. This sequence joins TRBV28 and TRBJ1-3; tentatively, D is TRBD1 (5 bases). The V gene's germline CDR1 is MDHEN and CDR2 SYDVKM. This CDR3 contains 15 residues. V was pared by 5 bases and J by 1 base, with 12 bases between.

Only one count was recorded for this clone. This sequence joins TRBV10-3 and TRBJ1-1, with D uncertain. Looked up from germline, CDR1 is ENHRY and CDR2 is SYGVKD. The V end was cut by 3 bases, the J end by 1 base, with 9 bases between. The CDR3 sequence is 14 residues long. CDR3 sequence (DNA): TGTGCCATCAGTGACCGAGCAGGGAACACTGAAGCTTTCTTT. This codes for CAISDRAGNTEAFF.

The chain employs TRBV2 and TRBJ2-5, with a tentative D call TRBD1 (6 bases). Germline CDR1 is SNHLY and CDR2 is FYNNEI. CDR3 length: 12 residues. The V end was cut by 9 bases, the J end by 0 bases, with 8 bases between. This CDR3 is CARQGYQETQYF. The DNA of the CDR3 is TGTGCCAGGCAGGGGTACCAAGAGACCCAGTACTTC.

The chain uses TRBV5-1 and TRBJ2-1, with TRBD2 matching 8 bases. J was trimmed by 6 bases and V by 3 bases; bases with no gene match: 5. CDR1 SGHRS and CDR2 YFSETQ come from the germline V gene. There are 14 residues in the CDR3. The CDR3 protein is CASSSGLAGNEQFF. DNA for the CDR3: TGCGCCAGCAGCTCAGGACTAGCCGGCAATGAGCAGTTCTTC.

V is TRBV12-3 or TRBV12-4 and J is TRBJ1-2; 9 nucleotides line up with TRBD1. V shed 6 bases, J shed 11 bases, and the junction held 10 bases outside the gene matches. The CDR3 consists of 13 residues. The DNA for the CDR3 is TGTGCCAGCAGCCCCCCGGGACAGGGAGGGTACACCTTC. It translates to CASSPPGQGGYTF.

As to this clone: This specimen includes other DNA sequences encoding the same CDR3. This chain links TRBV7-2 with TRBJ2-1; TRBD2 might be the D (6 bases). The CDR3 runs 15 residues. Germline assignment: CDR1 SGHTA and CDR2 FQGNSA. The V gene lost 1 base and the J gene lost 3 bases, with 10 bases spanning the gap. The CDR3 coding sequence is TGTGCCAGCAGCTTAGTGGCGGGACTCTACAATGAGCAGTTCTTC. This gives the protein CASSLVAGLYNEQFF.

The CDR3 region is CASSPGNSYNSPLHF. The CDR3 DNA reads as TGTGCCAGCAGCCCAGGAAACTCCTATAATTCACCCCTCCACTTT. V and J are TRBV7-2 and TRBJ1-6; no clear D. This CDR3 comprises 15 residues. Between the trimmed V and J ends, which lost 5 bases and 0 bases, there was a span of 8 bases. Germline loops: CDR1 SGHTA, CDR2 FQGNSA. Complete variable domain (other parts from reference TRBV7-2 and TRBJ1-6): GAGVSQSPSNKVTEKGKDVELRCDPISGHTALYWYRQSLGQGLEFLIYFQGNSAPDKSGLPSDRFSAERTGGSVSTLTIQRTQQEDSAVYLCASSPGNSYNSPLHFGNGTRLTVT.

The CDR3 here is CASSQDWHQPQHF. The CDR3 bases are TGCGCCAGCAGCCAAGATTGGCATCAGCCCCAGCATTTT. V is TRBV4-3 and J is TRBJ1-5; D is unclear. The CDR3 covers 13 residues. The V end lost 0 bases, the J end lost 5 bases, and 5 bases lay between the germline ends. Germline CDR1 reads LGHNA; CDR2 reads YSLEER.

This chain connects TRBV12-3 or TRBV12-4 to TRBJ1-1; 7 bases match TRBD1. The V segment lost 10 bases and the J segment 7 bases; nucleotides outside the gene matches: 12. CDR3 size: 13 residues. The CDR3 spells CATDRVDPFEAFF. CDR3 DNA: TGTGCCACTGACAGGGTAGACCCTTTTGAAGCTTTCTTT.

The genes are TRBV19 and TRBJ2-1; 13 bases are a match to TRBD2. With 4 bases clipped from V and 8 bases from J, the junction kept 8 bases outside the gene matches. CDR1 and CDR2 (germline): LNHDA, SQIVND (reference sequence). The length of the CDR3 is 16 residues. The CDR3 DNA reads TGTGCCAGTAGTACCCTGACTAGCGGGAGGATCTATGAGCAGTTCTTC. Protein product: CASSTLTSGRIYEQFF.

In its sample, this clone was seen once. The V call is TRBV5-4, the J call TRBJ2-3; 10 nucleotides agree with TRBD2. Germline V gene lookup returns CDR1 SGHNT and CDR2 YYREEE (reference sequence). This CDR3 comprises 17 residues. The trim removed 4 bases at V and 2 bases at J, leaving 10 bases unmatched. The CDR3 reads CASSLYSGGPLTDTQYF. The CDR3 DNA reads as TGTGCCAGCAGCCTATATAGCGGGGGGCCGCTCACAGATACGCAGTATTTT.

The chain combines TRBV5-1 with TRBJ2-1, with 16 positions matching TRBD2. The CDR3 is 18 residues long. The V and J ends lost 3 bases and 8 bases, in that order; junction bases with no gene match: 11. Germline values: CDR1 SGHRS, CDR2 YFSETQ. In nucleotides, the CDR3 is TGCGCCAGCAGCTACAGTCCCGGGACTAGCGGGAGGGCGGATGAGCAGTTCTTC. Translated: CASSYSPGTSGRADEQFF.

This clone was found once. The chain couples TRBV2 to TRBJ2-1, with TRBD2 matching over 13 bases. The germline gives CDR1 SNHLY, CDR2 FYNNEI. The CDR3 is 16 residues long. Unmatched junction bases numbered 5, after V lost 4 bases and J lost 5 bases. Here the CDR3 reads CASSAPTSGGHNEQFF. The CDR3 bases are TGTGCCAGCAGTGCCCCGACTAGCGGGGGGCACAATGAGCAGTTCTTC. Looking up the rest from reference TRBV2 and TRBJ2-1 gives the full variable domain: EPEVTQTPSHQVTQMGQEVILRCVPISNHLYFYWYRQILGQKVEFLVSFYNNEISEKSEIFDDQFSVERPDGSNFTLKIRSTKLEDSAMYFCASSAPTSGGHNEQFFGPGTRLTVL.

This chain uses TRBV2 with TRBJ1-5; the D is unclear. From germline, CDR1 is SNHLY and CDR2 FYNNEI. Trimming stripped 3 bases from V and 5 bases from J, with 5 bases between. CDR3 length equals 12 residues. The CDR3 sequence: CASSDSDQPQHF. Here the CDR3 DNA reads TGTGCCAGCAGTGACAGCGATCAGCCCCAGCATTTT.

The V and J genes are TRBV5-6 and TRBJ2-5; 16 bases agree with TRBD2. J gave up 5 bases and V 3 bases, and 7 bases lay outside the gene matches. There are 17 residues in the CDR3. Germline V gene data show CDR1 as SGHDT and CDR2 as YYEEEE. CDR3: CASSSVGTSGRGETQYF. The CDR3 nucleotides are TGTGCCAGCAGCTCGGTCGGGACTAGCGGGAGGGGGGAGACCCAGTACTTC.

The rearrangement links TRBV12-3 or TRBV12-4 to TRBJ1-4; D unresolved. V was trimmed by 5 bases and J by 17 bases, leaving 6 bases between them. This CDR3 spans 8 amino acids. The CDR3 bases are TGTGCCAGCAGTCCCACTTTTTTT. It is translated as CASSPTFF.

The chain links TRBV5-1 to TRBJ2-7, with 7 bases matching TRBD1. CDR1 SGHRS and CDR2 YFSETQ come from the germline V gene. Unmatched junction bases numbered 11, after V lost 3 bases and J lost 5 bases. The CDR3 consists of 15 residues. CDR3 coding DNA: TGCGCCAGCAGCTCGGGACAGAGCCGGTCAGACGAGCAGTACTTC. Its protein is CASSSGQSRSDEQYF.

The rearrangement joins TRBV7-9 to TRBJ1-4; D unresolved. The ends were cut back, 5 bases at V and 8 bases at J, with 15 bases in the middle. CDR1 is SEHNR and CDR2 is FQNEAQ in the germline V gene (reference sequence). The CDR3 consists of 14 residues. The chain's CDR3 is CASSPPSGREKLFF. The CDR3 nucleotides are TGTGCCAGCAGCCCCCCGTCCGGGAGGGAAAAACTGTTTTTT. The whole variable domain, remainder taken from reference TRBV7-9 and TRBJ1-4, is DTGVSQNPRHKITKRGQNVTFRCDPISEHNRLYWYRQTLGQGPEFLTYFQNEAQLEKSRLLSDRFSAERPKGSFSTLEIQRTEQGDSAMYLCASSPPSGREKLFFGSGTQLSVL.

The genes are TRBV19 and TRBJ1-2, with TRBD1 matching 9 bases. With V trimmed by 3 bases and J by 6 bases, 8 bases remained unmatched. This CDR3 contains 15 residues. CDR1 and CDR2 (germline): LNHDA, SQIVND (reference sequence). The DNA for the CDR3 is TGTGCCAGTAGTATTAGAGGGGACAGGGTCGATGGCTACACCTTC. Protein sequence: CASSIRGDRVDGYTF.

The chain uses TRBV28 and TRBJ1-2; D uncertain. This CDR3 has 15 amino acids. The germline V gene has CDR1 MDHEN and CDR2 SYDVKM. V lost 6 bases, J lost 0 bases, and 14 bases lay in between. In DNA form, the CDR3 reads TGTGCCAGCAGGCCTCCTACCTCCGCTAACTATGGCTACACCTTC. This translates into CASRPPTSANYGYTF.

The J gene is TRBJ1-6, the V gene TRBV28; 8 bases line up with TRBD1. V gave up 2 bases and J gave up 7 bases; unmatched junction bases: 7. Germline lookup yields CDR1 MDHEN and CDR2 SYDVKM. This CDR3 contains 16 residues. The CDR3 bases are TGTGCCAGCAGTTTAGGAGGACAGGGAGGAAATTCACCCCTCCACTTT. Its protein is CASSLGGQGGNSPLHF. Drawing the rest from reference TRBV28 and TRBJ1-6, the complete variable domain is DVKVTQSSRYLVKRTGEKVFLECVQDMDHENMFWYRQDPGLGLRLIYFSYDVKMKEKGDIPEGYSVSREKKERFSLILESASTNQTSMYLCASSLGGQGGNSPLHFGNGTRLTVT.

In this sample, this clone turned up once. The chain's CDR3 is CSVLTGTEAFF. In nucleotides, the CDR3 is TGCAGCGTCCTGACAGGCACTGAAGCTTTCTTT. This chain joins TRBV29-1 and TRBJ1-1; D may be TRBD1 (6 bases). Germline V gene sequence: CDR1 SQVTM, CDR2 ANQGSEA. V was shortened by 6 bases and J by 4 bases, with 9 bases between the two germline ends. This CDR3 is 11 amino acids long.